This TCR beta chain emerged from a study of CD8 T cells in Susac syndrome. Whole-study context: Treatment status at blood draw for the Susac syndrome patients was therapy-naive, corticosteroids, or intravenous immunoglobulin alone.

Germline V CDR1 and CDR2: MNHNS, SASEGT. V was cut by 6 bases and J by 0 bases, with 18 bases left in between. The CDR3 loop spans 17 amino acids. RNA totalling about 0.5 to 1 ug underwent reverse transcription with random hexamers. The TCR beta CDR3 was amplified by immunoSEQ multiplex PCR across 54 Vbeta, 13 Jbeta. MiXCR was run by TCRdb on the immunoSEQ multiplex PCR reads, yielding one entry per CDR3 protein. Here the sample spans 140,000 or so distinct CDR3 sequences, roughly 95% being singletons. Under recently defined diagnostic criteria, the patients with Susac syndrome qualified as having definite or probable disease.

The sequence was collected from a human donor with Susac syndrome. The chain carries TRBV6-1 and TRBJ1-3; D gene uncertain. Material for sequencing was CD4+ T cells from PBMCs. The CDR3 spells CASSPVPRTLSGNTIYF. CDR3 sequence (DNA): TGTGCCAGCAGCCCTGTCCCCAGGACCCTCTCTGGAAACACCATATATTTT.